These 30 T cell receptor beta chains came from one sample sequenced in a study of OX40 agonist ivuxolimab in advanced cancers. Only in-frame clones appear in the TCRdb table, and some are missing; sequencing was by immunoSEQ multiplex PCR. The sample includes tens of thousands of clones, about 86% of them seen just once. This material consisted of CD4+ or CD8+ T cells sorted from blood, taken in a trial of the OX40 agonist ivuxolimab. These receptors were collected from an adult with an advanced solid tumor such as melanoma, head and neck, liver or kidney cancer.

The chain couples TRBV5-1 to TRBJ2-1; 8 bases agree with TRBD1. Germline V gene lookup returns CDR1 SGHRS and CDR2 YFSETQ. With V trimmed by 4 bases and J by 4 bases, 7 bases remained unmatched. The CDR3 is 15 amino acids. CDR3 amino acids: CASSTGQGLYNEQFF. CDR3 bases: TGCGCCAGCAGCACCGGACAGGGATTATACAATGAGCAGTTCTTC. Full variable domain (missing parts from reference TRBV5-1 and TRBJ2-1): KAGVTQTPRYLIKTRGQQVTLSCSPISGHRSVSWYQQTPGQGLQFLFEYFSETQRNKGNFPGRFSGRQFSNSRSEMNVSTLELGDSALYLCASSTGQGLYNEQFFGPGTRLTVL.

This chain joins TRBV2 and TRBJ2-3; the match to TRBD2 covers 15 bases. Germline CDR1 and CDR2: SNHLY and FYNNEI. The J segment lost 4 bases and the V segment lost 7 bases, leaving 15 bases of the junction unmatched. The length of the CDR3 is 19 residues. The CDR3: CASTFDRTWTSGGADTQYF. The CDR3 DNA follows: TGTGCCAGCACCTTCGACAGGACGTGGACTAGCGGGGGGGCAGATACGCAGTATTTT.

Only a few counts were recorded for this clone. This chain connects TRBV19 to TRBJ1-5; D unclear. The CDR3 is 14 amino acids. V was trimmed by 3 bases and J by 6 bases, leaving 12 bases between them. Germline V lookup: CDR1 LNHDA, CDR2 SQIVND (reference sequence). CDR3 nucleotide sequence: TGTGCCAGTAGTATTTCGAAGTCAGTTCAGCCCCAGCATTTT. Protein sequence: CASSISKSVQPQHF.

The chain combines TRBV18 with TRBJ2-1; 7 bases map to TRBD1. Germline V gives CDR1 KGHSH, CDR2 LQKENI. Trimming cost V 3 bases and J 6 bases; bases outside gene matches: 8. The CDR3 spans 15 residues. The CDR3 loop reads CASSPQTGFFNEQFF. The DNA of the CDR3 is TGTGCCAGCTCACCTCAGACAGGGTTCTTCAATGAGCAGTTCTTC.

This clone has a handful of counts. This chain joins TRBV20-1 and TRBJ1-1; D call uncertain. This CDR3 has 11 residues. Germline loops: CDR1 DFQATT, CDR2 SNEGSKA (reference sequence). The V end lost 5 bases, the J end lost 4 bases, and 8 bases lay between the germline ends. The CDR3 loop is CSALVRTEAFF. CDR3 nucleotide sequence: TGCAGTGCTTTGGTCCGCACTGAAGCTTTCTTT.

In regard to this clone: Other DNA sequences from this sample encode an identical CDR3 as well. The chain is built from TRBV5-1 and TRBJ2-7; a possible D gene is TRBD1 (6 bases). This CDR3 region has 12 residues. Germline V gene data show CDR1 as SGHRS and CDR2 as YFSETQ. The germline V and J ends were trimmed by 8 bases and 6 bases, with 15 bases remaining between them. CDR3 region: CASSPGHAEQYF. CDR3 DNA sequence: TGCGCCAGTAGCCCGGGACACGCCGAGCAGTACTTC. The variable domain in full, with the rest retrieved from reference TRBV5-1 and TRBJ2-7, is KAGVTQTPRYLIKTRGQQVTLSCSPISGHRSVSWYQQTPGQGLQFLFEYFSETQRNKGNFPGRFSGRQFSNSRSEMNVSTLELGDSALYLCASSPGHAEQYFGPGTRLTVT.

V and J are TRBV6-1 and TRBJ1-5; D not certain. Germline CDR1 and CDR2: MNHNS and SASEGT. The CDR3 runs to 13 residues. V was pared by 7 bases and J by 0 bases, with 7 bases between. For the CDR3, the DNA is TGTGCCAGCAACGGGTATAGCAATCAGCCCCAGCATTTT. This gives the protein CASNGYSNQPQHF.

This chain connects TRBV4-1 to TRBJ2-2; possibly TRBD1 or TRBD2 for D (5 bases each). This CDR3 is built from 19 residues. V shed 1 base and J shed 3 bases, with 21 bases lying between them. Germline-derived CDR1 and CDR2 are MGHRA and YSYEKL. CDR3: CASSQGLVLAGRDTGELFF. The CDR3 region has the DNA TGCGCCAGCAGCCAAGGATTGGTACTGGCAGGGAGAGACACCGGGGAGCTGTTTTTT.

Here the CDR3 reads CASMGTSGSDTQYF. As DNA, the CDR3 is TGTGCCAGCATGGGGACTAGCGGTTCAGATACGCAGTATTTT. The rearrangement joins TRBV13 to TRBJ2-3; 11 bases are shared with TRBD2. Germline trimming cut 7 bases from V and 4 bases from J; bases unmatched to any gene: 4. Germline loops: CDR1 PRHDT, CDR2 FYEKMQ (reference sequence). The CDR3 runs to 14 residues.

The gene calls are TRBV4-1 and TRBJ2-1, with D possibly being TRBD1 (5 bases). With 1 base removed from V and 8 bases from J, the gap between germline ends came to 9 bases. This CDR3 is built from 13 residues. Germline V gives CDR1 MGHRA, CDR2 YSYEKL. CDR3 in DNA: TGCGCCAGCAGCCAAGGAGGCAGGGATGAGCAGTTCTTC. It translates to CASSQGGRDEQFF.

The chain couples TRBV18 to TRBJ1-2; 7 nucleotides line up with TRBD1. The CDR3 totals 13 residues. The ends lost 3 bases at V and 6 bases at J; junction bases unmatched: 4. CDR1 is KGHSH and CDR2 is LQKENI in the germline V gene. DNA of the CDR3: TGTGCCAGCTCACCGGGACAGCAAAATGGCTACACCTTC. It encodes CASSPGQQNGYTF.

The chain links TRBV19 to TRBJ2-7, with a weak D call TRBD1 (6 bases). V lost 5 bases, J lost 5 bases, and 13 bases lay in between. CDR3 length equals 13 residues. Germline V gives CDR1 LNHDA, CDR2 SQIVND (reference sequence). CDR3 in DNA: TGTGCCAGTAGTGCCTGGGGGCCGGACGAGCAGTACTTC. Its protein product is CASSAWGPDEQYF. Supplemented by reference TRBV19 and TRBJ2-7, the full variable domain reads DGGITQSPKYLFRKEGQNVTLSCEQNLNHDAMYWYRQDPGQGLRLIYYSQIVNDFQKGDIAEGYSVSREKKESFPLTVTSAQKNPTAFYLCASSAWGPDEQYFGPGTRLTVT.

The chain joins TRBV7-9 to TRBJ1-6; TRBD1 aligns across 9 bases. The CDR3 has 18 amino acids. The germline V gene encodes CDR1 SEHNR and CDR2 FQNEAQ (reference sequence). J gave up 9 bases and V 6 bases, and 18 bases lay outside the gene matches. The CDR3 nucleotides are TGTGCCAGCAGGTTCCCGGGACAGGGTCGAAACAAGGGTTCACCCCTCCACTTT. This codes for CASRFPGQGRNKGSPLHF.

The CDR3 loop reads CASRLTNYGYTF. CDR3 nucleotide sequence: TGTGCCAGCAGGCTGACTAACTATGGCTACACCTTC. The chain recombines TRBV6-1 with TRBJ1-2; D remains unclear. V was cut by 6 bases and J by 0 bases, with 5 bases left in between. Germline-derived CDR1 and CDR2 are MNHNS and SASEGT. CDR3 length equals 12 residues.

The J gene is TRBJ2-7, the V gene TRBV27, with 8 nucleotides matching TRBD1. Looked up from germline, CDR1 is MNHEY and CDR2 is SMNVEV (reference sequence). The CDR3 spans 12 residues. V shed 5 bases and J 9 bases; nucleotides not matched to a gene: 6. The CDR3 DNA reads TGTGCCAGCAGTGGGACAGGCCATAGGCAGTACTTC. This translates into CASSGTGHRQYF.

This chain links TRBV7-2 with TRBJ2-6, with 7 nucleotides matching TRBD1. Germline V gives CDR1 SGHTA, CDR2 FQGNSA. CDR3 length equals 17 residues. After removal of 5 bases from V and 2 bases from J, the junction contained 9 bases not matched to a gene. CDR3 coding DNA: TGTGCCAGCAGCCCCAGGGGGTCACATGCTGGGGCCAACGTCCTGACTTTC. Translated, it gives CASSPRGSHAGANVLTF. The entire variable domain, with the rest obtained from reference TRBV7-2 and TRBJ2-6, is as follows: GAGVSQSPSNKVTEKGKDVELRCDPISGHTALYWYRQSLGQGLEFLIYFQGNSAPDKSGLPSDRFSAERTGGSVSTLTIQRTQQEDSAVYLCASSPRGSHAGANVLTFGAGSRLTVL.

The chain joins TRBV7-8 to TRBJ1-5; TRBD1 agrees at 7 bases. Germline CDR1 SGHVS, CDR2 FQNEAQ. The CDR3 totals 16 residues. V dropped 5 bases and J dropped 0; count of bases not matched to a gene: 7. CDR3 bases: TGTGCCAGCAGCACCCGACAGGGCGGTAGCAATCAGCCCCAGCATTTT. This translates into CASSTRQGGSNQPQHF.

The chain joins TRBV7-9 to TRBJ2-5, with 10 positions matching TRBD2. This CDR3 comprises 14 residues. The V gene end was trimmed by 6 bases and the J gene end by 4 bases; junction bases not matched to a gene: 5. In germline, CDR1 is SEHNR, CDR2 FQNEAQ (reference sequence). Here the CDR3 reads CASRSVAGGETQYF. The CDR3 coding sequence is TGTGCCAGCAGATCCGTAGCGGGGGGAGAGACCCAGTACTTC.

CDR3 sequence reads: CASGGGLRGGADTQYF. The CDR3 DNA reads TGCGCCAGCGGGGGCGGACTACGGGGAGGGGCAGATACGCAGTATTTT. The rearrangement uses TRBV4-1 and TRBJ2-3; tentative D call: TRBD2 (7 bases). CDR1 MGHRA and CDR2 YSYEKL come from the germline V gene. V lost 8 bases, J lost 4 bases, and 22 bases lay in between. The CDR3 is 16 residues long.

CDR3 protein: CASSYGRGTSAFF. The CDR3 nucleotides read TGTGCCAGCAGTTACGGACGTGGGACATCAGCTTTCTTT. This sequence joins TRBV6-5 and TRBJ1-1; perhaps TRBD1 as D (6 bases). Germline V gives CDR1 MNHEY, CDR2 SVGAGI. This CDR3 is 13 amino acids long. V was pared by 2 bases and J by 10 bases, with 14 bases between.

The rearrangement joins TRBV7-8 to TRBJ2-3, with 8 bases aligning to TRBD2. V lost 1 base to trimming and J lost 0 bases; unmatched junction nucleotides: 6. Per germline, CDR1 SGHVS and CDR2 FQNEAQ. The CDR3 contains 17 residues. The CDR3 loop is CASSLVVSSGSTDTQYF. In nucleotides, the CDR3 is TGTGCCAGCAGCTTAGTGGTTTCTAGCGGGAGCACAGATACGCAGTATTTT.

The gene calls are TRBV11-2 and TRBJ1-6; TRBD1 is a possible D gene (5 bases). The germline V and J ends were trimmed by 2 bases and 10 bases, with 12 bases remaining between them. Per germline, CDR1 SGHAT and CDR2 FQNNGV. CDR3 length: 14 residues. CDR3: CASSLRRGRSPLHF. For the CDR3, the DNA is TGTGCCAGCAGCTTAAGGAGGGGTAGGTCACCCCTCCACTTT.

V and J are TRBV6-1 and TRBJ1-6; no firm D call. Germline assignment: CDR1 MNHNS and CDR2 SASEGT. The ends were cut back, 6 bases at V and 12 bases at J, with 15 bases in the middle. The CDR3 is made up of 13 amino acids. The CDR3 loop reads CASRETEAIPLHF. CDR3 DNA: TGTGCCAGCAGGGAAACCGAGGCGATACCCCTCCACTTT.

This CDR3 reads CASSQRQPGANVLTF. Written as DNA, the CDR3 is TGTGCCAGCTCCCAGAGACAACCCGGGGCCAACGTCCTGACTTTC. V usage is TRBV18 and J usage is TRBJ2-6; D unclear. The V end lost 6 bases, the J end lost 4 bases, and 13 bases lay between the germline ends. This CDR3 is 15 amino acids long. CDR1 KGHSH and CDR2 LQKENI come from the germline V gene.

This sequence joins TRBV19 and TRBJ1-5; D remains ambiguous. This CDR3 comprises 16 residues. V was shortened by 6 bases and J by 0 bases, with 15 bases between the two germline ends. Looked up from germline, CDR1 is LNHDA and CDR2 is SQIVND (reference sequence). CDR3 nucleotides: TGTGCCAGTAGCTCTACGCCAGCTTCTAGCAATCAGCCCCAGCATTTT. This codes for CASSSTPASSNQPQHF.

This clone was seen only once. This chain connects TRBV6-5 to TRBJ1-3; D uncertain. V was pared by 0 bases and J by 0 bases, with 6 bases between. The CDR3 length is 15 residues. Germline V gene data show CDR1 as MNHEY and CDR2 as SVGAGI. For the CDR3, the DNA is TGTGCCAGCAGTTACTCGCCAGGCTCTGGAAACACCATATATTTT. This sequence encodes CASSYSPGSGNTIYF.

V is TRBV5-6 and J is TRBJ2-3; the D is unclear. Germline V gene lookup returns CDR1 SGHDT and CDR2 YYEEEE. This CDR3 contains 13 residues. The V and J ends lost 1 base and 4 bases respectively, with 7 bases between them. This CDR3 is CASSLYSSDTQYF. The CDR3 DNA is TGTGCCAGCAGCTTGTATAGCTCAGATACGCAGTATTTT.

V gene TRBV5-5 combines with J gene TRBJ1-1; a weak D match, TRBD1 (5 bases). V was pared by 0 bases and J by 0 bases, with 15 bases between. CDR3 length equals 17 residues. Germline V gene data show CDR1 as SGHKS and CDR2 as YYEKEE (reference sequence). For the CDR3, the DNA is TGTGCCAGCAGCTTGGCCGGTCGCGGGGCCATGAACACTGAAGCTTTCTTT. This translates into CASSLAGRGAMNTEAFF.

The CDR3 protein is CASSYLRLNQPQHF. The CDR3 nucleotides are TGTGCCAGCTCATACCTTAGGTTAAATCAGCCCCAGCATTTT. The chain combines TRBV18 with TRBJ1-5; D not certain. V lost 5 bases to trimming and J lost 4 bases, with 12 bases between them. CDR1 KGHSH and CDR2 LQKENI come from the germline V gene. The CDR3 sequence is 14 residues long.

The rearrangement links TRBV9 to TRBJ1-6; the D gene is possibly TRBD1 (5 bases). Germline loops: CDR1 SGDLS, CDR2 YYNGEE. The V end was cut by 3 bases, the J end by 6 bases, with 10 bases between. The CDR3 has 14 amino acids. The CDR3 sequence is CASSDGTFNSPLHF. CDR3 sequence (DNA): TGTGCCAGCAGCGATGGGACTTTTAATTCACCCCTCCACTTT.